The T cell receptor beta chain described here comes from a study of cytomegalovirus exposure and HLA in healthy donors. The PCR contained 60 Vbeta and 13 Jbeta primers. Sequenced by immunoSEQ multiplex PCR; TCRdb stores in-frame clones only, minus some. The sample lists approximately 210,000 clones, about four fifths seen once, with around 1% in the top ten. The clonotype originates from a middle-aged woman in good health and CMV-seronegative. Specimen: PBMCs.

The CDR3 bases are TGTGCCAGCAGTTACCGGGCAGGGTGGGTAGAAGGGGAAGCTTTCTTT. This sequence encodes CASSYRAGWVEGEAFF. V is TRBV6-6 and J is TRBJ1-1; TRBD1 is a possible D gene (5 bases). Trimming removed 2 bases from V and 8 bases from J, with 21 bases in between. CDR3 length: 16 amino acids. The V gene's germline CDR1 is MNHNY and CDR2 SVGAGI (reference sequence).